This record looks at one T cell receptor (beta chain) sequence and its context. These data originate in a study of blood T cell repertoires in COVID-19. Background on the study: Sites across the United States, Italy and Spain contributed samples from acute and convalescent COVID-19. T cells, B-cell-depleted T cells, or PBMCs provided the cDNA or gDNA that served as material.

The repertoire was sequenced with immunoSEQ multiplex PCR; TCRdb's copy has only in-frame clones and lacks some. The sample consists of about 200,000 clones, 70% to 90% of them appearing once. Between the trimmed V and J ends, which lost 0 bases and 2 bases, there was a span of 2 bases. Germline V gives CDR1 MNHEY, CDR2 SMNVEV (reference sequence). CDR3 length equals 13 residues. Sample: peripheral blood. This sequence originates from a man in his 60s with acute or convalescent COVID-19. The rearrangement uses TRBV27 and TRBJ1-5; D gene ambiguous. For the CDR3, the DNA is TGTGCCAGCAGTTTATCCGGCAATCAGCCCCAGCATTTT. Its translation is CASSLSGNQPQHF.